This T cell receptor beta chain was obtained from a study of T cells in Graves' hyperthyroidism and ophthalmopathy. Study results and caveats: Appearing also in blood were most of the thyroid clonotypes expanded above 0.001.

The investigators amplified TCR beta CDR3 regions from RNA transcripts. The primer set for the first-round RT-PCR of the TCR CDR3 was HTBI. Via MiXCR, TCRdb re-called the multiplex PCR reads, giving one row per CDR3 protein. The sample includes 250,000 to 350,000 distinct CDR3 sequences, roughly 22% of them seen just once. This clonotype was seen only a few times. Its antigen is currently unknown. Input material: blood. The sequence was obtained from a man aged 25 to 45 with Graves' ophthalmopathy.

The CDR3, as DNA: TGTGCCAGCAGCCGCCCCACCGGGGAGCTGTTTTTT. Residues: CASSRPTGELFF. This rearrangement joins TRBV11-2 to TRBJ2-2, with D unresolved. Germline CDR1 is SGHAT and CDR2 is FQNNGV. Trimming left V 5 bases short and J 4 bases short, with 5 bases between. The CDR3 loop spans 12 amino acids.